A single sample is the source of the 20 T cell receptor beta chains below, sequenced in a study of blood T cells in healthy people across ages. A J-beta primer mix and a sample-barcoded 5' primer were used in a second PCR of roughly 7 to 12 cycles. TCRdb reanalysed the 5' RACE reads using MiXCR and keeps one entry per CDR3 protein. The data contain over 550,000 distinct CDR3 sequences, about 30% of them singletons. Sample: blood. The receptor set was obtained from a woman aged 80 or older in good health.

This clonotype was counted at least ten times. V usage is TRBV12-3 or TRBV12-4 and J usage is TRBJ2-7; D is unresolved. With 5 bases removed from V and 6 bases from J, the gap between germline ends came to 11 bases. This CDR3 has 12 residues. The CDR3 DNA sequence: TGTGCCAGCAGTGTTCACCGGCGCGAGCAGTACTTC. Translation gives CASSVHRREQYF.

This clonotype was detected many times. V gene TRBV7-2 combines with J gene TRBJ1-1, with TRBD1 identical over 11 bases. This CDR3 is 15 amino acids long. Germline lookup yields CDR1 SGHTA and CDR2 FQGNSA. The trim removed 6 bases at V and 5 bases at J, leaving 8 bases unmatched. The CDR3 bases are TGTGCCAGCAGGTATAGGACAGGGGGCGCGACTGAAGCTTTCTTT. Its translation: CASRYRTGGATEAFF.

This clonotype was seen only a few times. Here the CDR3 DNA reads TGTGCCAGCAGAGGGGATTCTAATTCACCCCTCCACTTT. It codes for CASRGDSNSPLHF. The V and J genes are TRBV2 and TRBJ1-6, with D possibly being TRBD1 (5 bases). This CDR3 is 13 amino acids long. Germline-derived CDR1 and CDR2 are SNHLY and FYNNEI. V lost 6 bases and J 6 bases, leaving 9 bases between the germline ends.

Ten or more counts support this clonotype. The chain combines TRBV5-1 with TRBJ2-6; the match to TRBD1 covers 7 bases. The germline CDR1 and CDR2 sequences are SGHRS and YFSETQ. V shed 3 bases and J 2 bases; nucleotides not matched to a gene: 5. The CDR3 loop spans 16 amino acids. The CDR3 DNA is TGCGCCAGCAGCTACGGGACAGAAGCTGGGGCCAACGTCCTGACTTTC. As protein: CASSYGTEAGANVLTF.

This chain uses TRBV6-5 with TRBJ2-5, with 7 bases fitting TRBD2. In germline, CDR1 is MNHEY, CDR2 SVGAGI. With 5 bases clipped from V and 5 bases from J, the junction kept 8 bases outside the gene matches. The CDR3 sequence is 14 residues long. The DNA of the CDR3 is TGTGCCAGCAGTCCCCGGCCCGGGGGGGAGACCCAGTACTTC. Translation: CASSPRPGGETQYF.

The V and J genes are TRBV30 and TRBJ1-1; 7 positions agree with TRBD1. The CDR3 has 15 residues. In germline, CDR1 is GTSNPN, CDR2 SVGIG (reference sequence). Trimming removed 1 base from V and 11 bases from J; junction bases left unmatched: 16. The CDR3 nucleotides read TGTGCCTGGAGTGCGGGGGGGGGACAGCTTAGATCGGCTTTCTTT. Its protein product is CAWSAGGGQLRSAFF.

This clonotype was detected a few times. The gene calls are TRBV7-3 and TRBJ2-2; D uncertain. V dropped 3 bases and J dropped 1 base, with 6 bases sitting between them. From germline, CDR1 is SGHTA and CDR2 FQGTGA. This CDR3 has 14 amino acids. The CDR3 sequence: CASSFSRNTGELFF. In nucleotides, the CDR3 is TGTGCCAGCAGCTTTTCTAGGAACACCGGGGAGCTGTTTTTT.

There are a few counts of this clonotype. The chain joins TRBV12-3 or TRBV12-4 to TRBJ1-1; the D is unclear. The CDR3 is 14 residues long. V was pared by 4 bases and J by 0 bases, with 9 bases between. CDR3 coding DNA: TGTGCCAGCAGTTACGGGGTTATGAACACTGAAGCTTTCTTT. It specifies CASSYGVMNTEAFF.

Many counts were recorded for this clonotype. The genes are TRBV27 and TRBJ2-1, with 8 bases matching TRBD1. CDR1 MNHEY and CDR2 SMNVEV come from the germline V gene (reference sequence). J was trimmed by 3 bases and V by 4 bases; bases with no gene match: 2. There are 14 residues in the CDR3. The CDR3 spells CASSWTGNYNEQFF. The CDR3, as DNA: TGTGCCAGCAGTTGGACAGGGAACTACAATGAGCAGTTCTTC.

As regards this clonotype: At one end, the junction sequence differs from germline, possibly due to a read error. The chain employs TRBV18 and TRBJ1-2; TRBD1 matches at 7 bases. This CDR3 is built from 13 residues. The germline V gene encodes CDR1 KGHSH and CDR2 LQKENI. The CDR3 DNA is TGTGCCAGCTCAAAAACAGGGGTCTATGGCCACACCTTC. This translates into CASSKTGVYGHTF.

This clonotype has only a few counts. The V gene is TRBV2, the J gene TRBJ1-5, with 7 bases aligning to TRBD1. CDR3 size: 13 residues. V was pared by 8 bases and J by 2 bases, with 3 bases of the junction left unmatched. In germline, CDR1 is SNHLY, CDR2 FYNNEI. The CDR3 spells CASRDSGNQPQHF. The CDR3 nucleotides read TGTGCCAGCCGGGACAGTGGCAATCAGCCCCAGCATTTT.

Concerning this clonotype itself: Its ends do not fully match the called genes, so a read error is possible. The CDR3 DNA reads as TGCAGTGTTAGACCGGACTTCTACAATGAGCAGTTCTTC. Protein product: CSVRPDFYNEQFF. The V call is TRBV20-1, the J call TRBJ2-1, with D possibly TRBD2 on 5 matching bases. The germline V gene encodes CDR1 DFQATT and CDR2 SNEGSKA (reference sequence). CDR3 length: 13 residues.

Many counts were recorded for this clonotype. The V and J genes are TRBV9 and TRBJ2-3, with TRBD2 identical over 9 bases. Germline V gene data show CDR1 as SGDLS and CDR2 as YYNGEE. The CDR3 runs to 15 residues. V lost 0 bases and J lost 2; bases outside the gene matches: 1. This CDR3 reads CASSVGLADTDTQYF. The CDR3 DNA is TGTGCCAGCAGCGTAGGACTAGCGGACACAGATACGCAGTATTTT.

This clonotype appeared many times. CDR3: CASSSPGRYTEAFF. CDR3 DNA sequence: TGTGCCAGCAGTTCCCCGGGACGTTACACTGAAGCTTTCTTT. The V gene is TRBV6-5, the J gene TRBJ1-1; possible D gene TRBD1, 5 bases. The CDR3 runs to 14 residues. Germline V gene sequence: CDR1 MNHEY, CDR2 SVGAGI. V gave up 4 bases and J gave up 3 bases, with 12 bases separating them.

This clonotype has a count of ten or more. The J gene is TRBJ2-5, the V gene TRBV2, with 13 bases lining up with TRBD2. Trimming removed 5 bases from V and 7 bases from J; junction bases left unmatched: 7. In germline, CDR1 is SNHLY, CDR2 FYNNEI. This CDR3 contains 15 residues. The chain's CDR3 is CASSRTSGGVATQYF. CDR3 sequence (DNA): TGTGCCAGCAGTCGGACTAGCGGGGGAGTGGCGACCCAGTACTTC.

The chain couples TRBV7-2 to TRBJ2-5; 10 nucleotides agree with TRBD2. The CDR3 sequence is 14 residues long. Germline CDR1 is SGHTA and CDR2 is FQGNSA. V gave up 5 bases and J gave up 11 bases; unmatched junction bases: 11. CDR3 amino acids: CASSRLAGGNEQYF. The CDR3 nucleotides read TGTGCCAGCAGCCGACTAGCGGGTGGCAATGAGCAGTACTTC.

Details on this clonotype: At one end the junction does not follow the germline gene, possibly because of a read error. CDR3 protein: CASREAGLTYEQYF. The CDR3 bases are TGTGCCAGCAGGGAAGCTGGCCTTACCTACGAGCAGTACTTC. J is TRBJ2-7 and V is TRBV6-1; D unresolved. The V gene's germline CDR1 is MNHNS and CDR2 SASEGT. The CDR3 extends over 14 amino acids.

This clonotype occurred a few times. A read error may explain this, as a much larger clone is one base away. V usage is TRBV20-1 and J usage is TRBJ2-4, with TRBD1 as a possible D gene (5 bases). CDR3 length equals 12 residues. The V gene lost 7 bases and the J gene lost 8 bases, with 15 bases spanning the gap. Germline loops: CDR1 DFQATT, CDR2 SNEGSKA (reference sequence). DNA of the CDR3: TGCAGTGTTACAGGACCAAGGGACATTCAGTACTTC. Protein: CSVTGPRDIQYF.

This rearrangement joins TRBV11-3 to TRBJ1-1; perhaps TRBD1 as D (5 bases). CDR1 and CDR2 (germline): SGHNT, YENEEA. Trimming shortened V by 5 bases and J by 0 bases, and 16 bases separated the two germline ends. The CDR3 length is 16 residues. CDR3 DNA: TGTGCCAGCAGCCTTCTCGCGGGGGGTATGAACACTGAAGCTTTCTTT. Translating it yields CASSLLAGGMNTEAFF. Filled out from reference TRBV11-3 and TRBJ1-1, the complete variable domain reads EAGVVQSPRYKIIEKKQPVAFWCNPISGHNTLYWYLQNLGQGPELLIRYENEEAVDDSQLPKDRFSAERLKGVDSTLKIQPAELGDSAVYLCASSLLAGGMNTEAFFGQGTRLTVV.

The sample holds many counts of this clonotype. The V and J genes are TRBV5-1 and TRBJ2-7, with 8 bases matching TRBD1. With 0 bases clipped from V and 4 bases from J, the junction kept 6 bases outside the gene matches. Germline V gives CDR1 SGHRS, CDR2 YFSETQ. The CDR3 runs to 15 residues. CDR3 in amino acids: CASSLGLTGAYEQYF. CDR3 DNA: TGCGCCAGCAGCTTGGGTTTGACAGGGGCTTACGAGCAGTACTTC.